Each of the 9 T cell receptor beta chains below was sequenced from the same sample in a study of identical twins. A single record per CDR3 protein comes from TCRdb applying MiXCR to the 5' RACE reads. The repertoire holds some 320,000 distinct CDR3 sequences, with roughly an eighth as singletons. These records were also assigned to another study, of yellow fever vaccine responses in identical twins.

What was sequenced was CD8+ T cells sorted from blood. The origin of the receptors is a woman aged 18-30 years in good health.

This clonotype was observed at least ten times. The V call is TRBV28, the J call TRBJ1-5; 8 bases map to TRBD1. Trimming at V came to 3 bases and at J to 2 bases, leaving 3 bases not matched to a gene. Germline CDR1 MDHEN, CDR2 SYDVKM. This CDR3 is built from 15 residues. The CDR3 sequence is CASSFGQGGNQPQHF. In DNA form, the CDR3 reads TGTGCCAGCAGTTTCGGACAGGGAGGCAATCAGCCCCAGCATTTT.

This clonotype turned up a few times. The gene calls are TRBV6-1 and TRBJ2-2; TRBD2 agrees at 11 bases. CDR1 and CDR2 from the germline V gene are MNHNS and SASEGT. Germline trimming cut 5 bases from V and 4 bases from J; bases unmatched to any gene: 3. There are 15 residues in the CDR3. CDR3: CASSPSGRSTGELFF. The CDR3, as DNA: TGTGCCAGCAGTCCTAGCGGGAGGTCCACCGGGGAGCTGTTTTTT.

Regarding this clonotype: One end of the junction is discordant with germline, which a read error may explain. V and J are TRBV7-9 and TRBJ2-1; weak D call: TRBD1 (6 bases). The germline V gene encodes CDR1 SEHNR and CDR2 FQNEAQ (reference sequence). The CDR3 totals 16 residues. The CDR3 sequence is CASSSPGQSSYNEQFF. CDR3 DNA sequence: TGTGCCAGCAGCTCGCCCGGACAGAGCTCCTACAATGAGCAGTTTTTC.

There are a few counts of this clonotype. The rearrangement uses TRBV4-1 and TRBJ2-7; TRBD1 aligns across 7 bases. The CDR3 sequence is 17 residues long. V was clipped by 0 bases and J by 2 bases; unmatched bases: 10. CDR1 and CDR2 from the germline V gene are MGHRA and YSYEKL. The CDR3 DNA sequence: TGCGCCAGCAGCCAAGAAAGGGGGCGCGCGTTAACCTACGAGCAGTACTTC. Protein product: CASSQERGRALTYEQYF.

The CDR3 coding sequence is TGCAGCGTTGTATTAGCGGGAGTCCCCTCCTACGAGCAGTACTTC. Encoded protein: CSVVLAGVPSYEQYF. The chain combines TRBV29-1 with TRBJ2-7; 9 bases line up with TRBD2. The CDR3 is made up of 15 amino acids. J lost 0 bases, V lost 4 bases, and 7 bases had no gene match. Germline V gene lookup returns CDR1 SQVTM and CDR2 ANQGSEA.

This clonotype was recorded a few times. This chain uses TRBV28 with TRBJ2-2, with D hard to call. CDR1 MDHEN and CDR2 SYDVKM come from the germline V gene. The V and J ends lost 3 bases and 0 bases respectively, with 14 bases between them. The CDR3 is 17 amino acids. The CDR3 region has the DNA TGTGCCAGCAGTTTTAGCCCGACGAGACCGAACACCGGGGAGCTGTTTTTT. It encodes CASSFSPTRPNTGELFF.

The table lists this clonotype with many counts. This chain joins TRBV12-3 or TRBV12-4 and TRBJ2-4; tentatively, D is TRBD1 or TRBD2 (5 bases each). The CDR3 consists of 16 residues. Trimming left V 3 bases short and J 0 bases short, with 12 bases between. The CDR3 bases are TGTGCCAGCAGTTTCCCGGGACGACTAGCCAAAAACATTCAGTACTTC. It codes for CASSFPGRLAKNIQYF.

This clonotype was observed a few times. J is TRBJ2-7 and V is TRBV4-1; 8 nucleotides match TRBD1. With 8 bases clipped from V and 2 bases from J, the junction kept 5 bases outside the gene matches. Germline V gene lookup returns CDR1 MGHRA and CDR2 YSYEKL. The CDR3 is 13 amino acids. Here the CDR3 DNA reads TGCGCCAGCCTGGACAGGGATACCTACGAGCAGTACTTC. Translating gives CASLDRDTYEQYF.

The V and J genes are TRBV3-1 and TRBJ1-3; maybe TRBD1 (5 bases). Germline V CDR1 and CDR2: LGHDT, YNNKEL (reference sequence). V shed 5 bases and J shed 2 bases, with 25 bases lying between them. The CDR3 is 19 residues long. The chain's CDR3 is CASSSTDTSRAVTGNTIYF. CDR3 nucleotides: TGTGCCAGCAGCTCCACGGACACTTCTCGGGCAGTAACTGGAAACACCATATATTTT.